One sample yielded the 9 T cell receptor beta chains listed below, sequenced in a study of Graves' ophthalmopathy and Graves' hyperthyroidism. Investigators amplified TCR beta CDR3 regions from RNA transcripts. HTBI primers primed a first-round RT-PCR, and a second-round multiplex PCR followed. MiXCR, run by TCRdb on the multiplex PCR reads, gives a single entry per CDR3 protein. The sample has about 1.1 million distinct CDR3 sequences, roughly two fifths seen once; the top ten hold approximately 12%. Sequencing was performed on peripheral blood or thyroid tissue (not recorded which). Source of these receptors: an adult man with Graves' hyperthyroidism.

This clonotype was observed a handful of times. V is TRBV15 and J is TRBJ2-7; no definite D call. The CDR3 loop spans 14 amino acids. CDR1 LNHNV and CDR2 YYDKDF come from the germline V gene (reference sequence). V lost 1 base, J lost 4 bases, and 11 bases lay in between. CDR3 bases: TGTGCCACCAGCAGAGCCCGTGCAACTTACGAGCAGTACTTC. Translated, it gives CATSRARATYEQYF.

The table lists this clonotype with a count of one. This rearrangement joins TRBV29-1 to TRBJ2-7, with D unresolved. This CDR3 comprises 13 residues. CDR1 and CDR2 from the germline V gene are SQVTM and ANQGSEA. The V end lost 2 bases, the J end lost 6 bases, and 14 bases lay between the germline ends. The CDR3 DNA reads TGCAGCGTTGAAAATAATCAGGCAAGCGAGCAGTACTTC. Its translation is CSVENNQASEQYF.

This clonotype was seen at least ten times. The gene calls are TRBV10-3 and TRBJ1-5; the match to TRBD1 covers 11 bases. Trimming took 3 bases from V and 3 from J; bases not matched to a gene: 4. The CDR3 is 16 amino acids. Germline-derived CDR1 and CDR2 are ENHRY and SYGVKD. CDR3 bases: TGTGCCATCAGTGATGGGACAGGGGGGAACAATCAGCCCCAGCATTTT. This gives the protein CAISDGTGGNNQPQHF.

J is TRBJ2-7 and V is TRBV29-1; 7 bases fit TRBD1. CDR1 and CDR2 from the germline V gene are SQVTM and ANQGSEA. This CDR3 contains 14 residues. V was pared by 6 bases and J by 0 bases, with 8 bases of the junction left unmatched. This CDR3 is CSVPSGTDSYEQYF. DNA for the CDR3: TGCAGCGTCCCTTCCGGGACAGACTCCTACGAGCAGTACTTC.

This clonotype came up once. A much larger clonotype is one base distant, so this may be a read error. The chain links TRBV7-9 to TRBJ2-7, with D tentatively TRBD1 (5 bases). The CDR3 is 13 residues long. Germline V gives CDR1 SEHNR, CDR2 FQNEAQ (reference sequence). This CDR3 is CASSHQGRYERYF. The CDR3 DNA reads as TGTGCCAGCAGCCACCAGGGTCGCTACGAGCGGTACTTC. Full variable domain (missing parts from reference TRBV7-9 and TRBJ2-7): DTGVSQNPRHKITKRGQNVTFRCDPISEHNRLYWYRQTLGQGPEFLTYFQNEAQLEKSRLLSDRFSAERPKGSFSTLEIQRTEQGDSAMYLCASSHQGRYERYFGPGTRLTVT.

The genes are TRBV12-3 or TRBV12-4 and TRBJ2-5; 10 bases match TRBD1. This CDR3 is built from 16 residues. Trimming took 6 bases from V and 5 from J; bases not matched to a gene: 12. In DNA form, the CDR3 reads TGTGCCAGCAGCGGACGAAGGGACAGGGGTTTCGAGACCCAGTACTTC. It codes for CASSGRRDRGFETQYF.

With regard to this clonotype: A much larger clone lies one base from this, so it may be a read error. The chain couples TRBV7-9 to TRBJ1-4; D not resolved. Looked up from germline, CDR1 is SEHNR and CDR2 is FQNEAQ (reference sequence). This CDR3 has 18 residues. V dropped 2 bases and J dropped 2 bases, with 18 bases sitting between them. CDR3 sequence: CASSLTQEITRTNEKLFF. For the CDR3, the DNA is TGTGCCAGCAGCTTAACGCAAGAGATAACGAGGACTAATGAAAAACTGTTTTTT.

This clonotype was counted many times. The chain recombines TRBV9 with TRBJ1-6; possibly TRBD1 for D (5 bases). In germline, CDR1 is SGDLS, CDR2 YYNGEE. The V end lost 1 base, the J end lost 15 bases, and 17 bases lay between the germline ends. The CDR3 sequence is 14 residues long. The CDR3 sequence is CASSVRTQGGVLHF. The DNA of the CDR3 is TGTGCCAGCAGCGTAAGGACGCAGGGTGGGGTCCTCCACTTT.

This clonotype was detected only a few times. This clone may be a read error of a much larger clone one base away. The genes are TRBV7-3 and TRBJ2-5; 9 positions match TRBD2. Per germline, CDR1 SGHTA and CDR2 FQGTGA. J gave up 5 bases and V 4 bases, and 8 bases lay outside the gene matches. The CDR3 runs 15 residues. The CDR3 is CASSSGGGVQETQYF. In DNA form, the CDR3 reads TGTGCCAGCAGCTCGGGCGGGGGGGTACAGGAGACCCAGTACTTC. Complete variable domain (other parts from reference TRBV7-3 and TRBJ2-5): GAGVSQTPSNKVTEKGKYVELRCDPISGHTALYWYRQSLGQGPEFLIYFQGTGAADDSGLPNDRFFAVRPEGSVSTLKIQRTERGDSAVYLCASSSGGGVQETQYFGPGTRLLVL.